This T cell receptor (beta chain) was observed in a study of PD-L1 blockade in urothelial cancer. There are 15 residues in the CDR3. Germline V gene lookup returns CDR1 SGHTA and CDR2 FQGTGA. V was cut by 5 bases and J by 0 bases, with 12 bases left in between. Clones were sequenced by immunoSEQ multiplex PCR, and TCRdb holds only the in-frame ones, with some missing. Altogether about 29,000 clones are present, about 87% being singletons, with the ten largest covering 3.1%. The receptor was derived from a man aged 50 to 59 with urothelial cancer. Sample: PBMCs, taken around atezolizumab (anti-PD-L1) treatment. V and J are TRBV7-3 and TRBJ2-3; D is perhaps TRBD1 (6 bases). Here the CDR3 DNA reads TGTGCCAGCAGCCAAGGACAGACTAGCACAGATACGCAGTATTTT. This gives the protein CASSQGQTSTDTQYF.